This entry is about one T cell receptor (beta chain). The protocol was immunoSEQ multiplex PCR, while the TCRdb copy is restricted to in-frame clones and leaves out a portion. The sample contains approximately 100,000 clones, roughly 90% of which appear only once. The sample comes from a study of control samples from healthy donors and cancer patients. CDR1 SGHTA and CDR2 FQGNSA come from the germline V gene. V was clipped by 1 base and J by 7 bases, with 11 bases between them. This CDR3 has 14 residues. This TCR was sampled from a human donor in good health. The donor label of this sample is uncertain. V is TRBV7-2 and J is TRBJ2-1; unclear D gene. Sample: blood. The chain's CDR3 is CASSLVGFQNEQFF. The DNA for the CDR3 is TGTGCCAGCAGCTTAGTAGGGTTTCAAAATGAGCAGTTCTTC. The variable domain in full, with the rest retrieved from reference TRBV7-2 and TRBJ2-1, is GAGVSQSPSNKVTEKGKDVELRCDPISGHTALYWYRQSLGQGLEFLIYFQGNSAPDKSGLPSDRFSAERTGGSVSTLTIQRTQQEDSAVYLCASSLVGFQNEQFFGPGTRLTVL.